These 9 T cell receptor beta chains share one sample of origin, sequenced in a study of blood T cell repertoires in COVID-19 (TCRdb year 2020). The library was prepared using the immunoSEQ multiplex PCR assay. TCRdb obtained this table from immuneACCESS and retained in-frame rearrangements with V and J assigned. These tables miss some clones; where compared with another copy, unresolved V genes account for less than half of the shortfall, and the remainder is unexplained. The sample has 150,000 to 250,000 clones on record, around 82% of them singletons. Jointly, the top ten make up 6.5% to 9.5% of the sample. Sequencing was carried out using PBMCs or T cells enriched from blood (not recorded which). The receptors originated from a man in his forties who had recovered from COVID-19.

The rearrangement uses TRBV6-5 and TRBJ1-2; 8 positions match TRBD1. The V and J ends lost 7 bases and 5 bases, in that order; junction bases with no gene match: 9. Germline values: CDR1 MNHEY, CDR2 SVGAGI. The CDR3 length is 14 residues. CDR3 DNA: TGTGCCAGCAAGGGGACAGGTCTATTTTATGGCTACACCTTC. Translating gives CASKGTGLFYGYTF.

V usage is TRBV4-1 and J usage is TRBJ2-3; a possible D gene is TRBD1 (5 bases). The CDR3 runs 16 residues. Germline V gene data show CDR1 as MGHRA and CDR2 as YSYEKL. Deletions cut 0 bases from V and 0 bases from J, with 10 bases between. The CDR3 sequence is CASSQDTDRSTDTQYF. CDR3 nucleotide sequence: TGCGCCAGCAGCCAAGATACAGACAGAAGCACAGATACGCAGTATTTT.

Only one count was recorded for this clone. The chain carries TRBV4-3 and TRBJ2-1; maybe TRBD2 (7 bases). V was pared by 1 base and J by 13 bases, with 14 bases between. Germline V CDR1 and CDR2: LGHNA, YSLEER. The CDR3 has 13 amino acids. CDR3 nucleotide sequence: TGCGCCAGCAGCCAAGTCCGGGGGGCCGAACAGTTCTTC. It is translated as CASSQVRGAEQFF.

The CDR3 sequence is CASSSISGGDTDTQYF. CDR3 DNA sequence: TGTGCCAGCAGTTCGATTAGCGGGGGGGACACAGATACGCAGTATTTT. The chain combines TRBV7-3 with TRBJ2-3, with TRBD2 matching 11 bases. The CDR3 has 16 residues. Germline V gene data show CDR1 as SGHTA and CDR2 as FQGTGA. V dropped 6 bases and J dropped 2; count of bases not matched to a gene: 7.

The chain uses TRBV7-9 and TRBJ1-1, with D perhaps matching TRBD1 (6 bases). The germline V gene encodes CDR1 SEHNR and CDR2 FQNEAQ (reference sequence). V was shortened by 1 base and J by 5 bases, with 14 bases between the two germline ends. The CDR3 is 15 amino acids. The CDR3 protein is CASSLGIQGWTEAFF. Written as DNA, the CDR3 is TGTGCCAGCAGCTTAGGAATACAGGGATGGACTGAAGCTTTCTTT.

This chain uses TRBV18 with TRBJ1-2, with 9 bases lining up with TRBD1. Unmatched junction bases numbered 2, after V lost 4 bases and J lost 2 bases. The CDR3 is made up of 14 amino acids. CDR1 is KGHSH, CDR2 LQKENI, per germline. The DNA of the CDR3 is TGTGCCAGCTCACAGGGGACAGGGAACTATGGCTACACCTTC. This sequence encodes CASSQGTGNYGYTF.

This clone was picked up one time. The chain recombines TRBV28 with TRBJ1-3; D may be TRBD1 (6 bases). The V end lost 8 bases, the J end lost 5 bases, and 25 bases lay between the germline ends. This CDR3 is 17 amino acids long. CDR1 is MDHEN and CDR2 is SYDVKM in the germline V gene. This CDR3 is CASGKGRGTLVRNTIYF. For the CDR3, the DNA is TGTGCCAGCGGGAAGGGCAGGGGTACTTTGGTGAGAAACACCATATATTTT.

The chain joins TRBV9 to TRBJ2-7; 10 nucleotides align to TRBD1. V lost 4 bases to trimming and J lost 2 bases; unmatched junction nucleotides: 9. Germline CDR1 reads SGDLS; CDR2 reads YYNGEE. The CDR3 totals 16 residues. CDR3 DNA sequence: TGTGCCAGCAGCCCCAGGACAGGGGGAGGGACCTACGAGCAGTACTTC. This sequence encodes CASSPRTGGGTYEQYF.

V is TRBV25-1 and J is TRBJ2-1; 7 nucleotides agree with TRBD1. Germline V gives CDR1 MGHDK, CDR2 SYGVNS. The CDR3 covers 15 residues. Unmatched junction bases numbered 8, after V lost 3 bases and J lost 6 bases. The CDR3 here is CASSEHRGRGNEQFF. The CDR3 nucleotides are TGTGCCAGCAGTGAGCACAGGGGTAGGGGCAATGAGCAGTTCTTC.